The sequence of this TCR beta chain was determined in a study of OX40 agonist ivuxolimab in advanced cancers. Study details: Those treated in dose escalation had hepatocellular carcinoma, melanoma, renal cell cancer or head and neck cancer.

The table came from immunoSEQ multiplex PCR; TCRdb's copy has only in-frame clones and leaves some out. The sample includes roughly 87,000 clones, approximately 91% of them seen just once. After removal of 4 bases from V and 1 base from J, the junction contained 18 bases not matched to a gene. The CDR3 is 20 amino acids. Germline CDR1 SGDLS, CDR2 YYNGEE. Sampling of blood occurred at baseline, cycle 4 day 1, and cycle 7 day 1. As concerns this clone: Its antigen is unidentified.

Study outcomes and limitations: At doses 0.1 to 3.0 mg/kg, CD4+ and CD8+ clones expanded.

This receptor was taken from an adult with an advanced solid tumor such as melanoma, head and neck, liver or kidney cancer. Specimen: CD4+ or CD8+ T cells sorted from blood, collected in a trial of the OX40 agonist ivuxolimab. This rearrangement joins TRBV9 to TRBJ2-7; the match to TRBD2 covers 12 bases. As DNA, the CDR3 is TGTGCCAGCAGCAAGAGAGGGACAGGGGAGACTAGCGGGAGTTCCTACGAGCAGTACTTC. Translation: CASSKRGTGETSGSSYEQYF.